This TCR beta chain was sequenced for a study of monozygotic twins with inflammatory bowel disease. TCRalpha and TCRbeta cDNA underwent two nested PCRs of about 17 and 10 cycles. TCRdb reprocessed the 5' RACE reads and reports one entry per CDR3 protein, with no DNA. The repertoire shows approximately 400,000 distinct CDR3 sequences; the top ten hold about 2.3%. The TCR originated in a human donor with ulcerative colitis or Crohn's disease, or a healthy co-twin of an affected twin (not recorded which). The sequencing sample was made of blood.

The CDR3 reads CASSKRQATGTDTQYF. The chain combines TRBV7-9 with TRBJ2-3; TCRdb reports TRBD1, a call that lacks DNA to check it against. The CDR3 extends over 16 amino acids. From germline, CDR1 is SEHNR and CDR2 FQNEAQ (reference sequence).